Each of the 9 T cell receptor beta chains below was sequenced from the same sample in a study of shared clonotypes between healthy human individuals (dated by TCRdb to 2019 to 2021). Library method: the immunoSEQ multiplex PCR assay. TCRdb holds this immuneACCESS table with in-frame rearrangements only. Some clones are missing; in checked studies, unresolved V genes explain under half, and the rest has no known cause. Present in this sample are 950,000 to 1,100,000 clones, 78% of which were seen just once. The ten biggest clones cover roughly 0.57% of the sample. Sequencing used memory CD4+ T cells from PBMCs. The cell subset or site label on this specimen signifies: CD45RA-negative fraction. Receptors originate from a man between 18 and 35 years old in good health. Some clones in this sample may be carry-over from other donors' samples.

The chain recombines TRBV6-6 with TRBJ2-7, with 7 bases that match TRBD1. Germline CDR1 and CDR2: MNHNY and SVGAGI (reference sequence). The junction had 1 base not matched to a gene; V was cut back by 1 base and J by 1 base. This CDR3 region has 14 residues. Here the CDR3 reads CASSYLQGSYEQYF. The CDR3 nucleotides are TGTGCCAGCAGTTACTTACAGGGGTCCTACGAGCAGTACTTC.

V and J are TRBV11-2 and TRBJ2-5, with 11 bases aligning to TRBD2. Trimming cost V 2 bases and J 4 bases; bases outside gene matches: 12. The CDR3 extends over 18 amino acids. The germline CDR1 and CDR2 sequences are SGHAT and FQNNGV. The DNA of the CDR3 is TGTGCCAGCAGCTTATCACGACGACTAGCGGGGATGGGAGAGACCCAGTACTTC. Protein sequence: CASSLSRRLAGMGETQYF. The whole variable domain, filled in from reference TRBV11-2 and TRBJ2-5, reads EAGVAQSPRYKIIEKRQSVAFWCNPISGHATLYWYQQILGQGPKLLIQFQNNGVVDDSQLPKDRFSAERLKGVDSTLKIQPAKLEDSAVYLCASSLSRRLAGMGETQYFGPGTRLLVL.

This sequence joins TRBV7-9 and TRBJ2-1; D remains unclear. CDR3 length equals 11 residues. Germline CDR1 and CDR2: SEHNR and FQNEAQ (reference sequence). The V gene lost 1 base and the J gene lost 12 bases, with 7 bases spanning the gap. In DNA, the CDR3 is TGTGCCAGCAGCTTAGGTGGCGCGCAGTTCTTC. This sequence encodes CASSLGGAQFF.

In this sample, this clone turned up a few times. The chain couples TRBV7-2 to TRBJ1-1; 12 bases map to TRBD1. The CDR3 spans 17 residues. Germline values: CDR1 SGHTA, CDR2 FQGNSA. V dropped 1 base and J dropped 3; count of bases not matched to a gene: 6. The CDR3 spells CASSLDGTGGWDTEAFF. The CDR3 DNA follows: TGTGCCAGCAGCTTAGACGGGACAGGGGGCTGGGACACTGAAGCTTTCTTT.

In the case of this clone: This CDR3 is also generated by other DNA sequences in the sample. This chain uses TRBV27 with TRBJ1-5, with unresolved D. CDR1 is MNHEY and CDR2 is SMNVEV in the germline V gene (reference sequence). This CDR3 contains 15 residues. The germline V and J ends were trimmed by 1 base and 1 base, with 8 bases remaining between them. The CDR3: CASSLLAGSNQPQHF. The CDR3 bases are TGTGCCAGCAGTTTATTGGCCGGGAGCAATCAGCCCCAGCATTTT.

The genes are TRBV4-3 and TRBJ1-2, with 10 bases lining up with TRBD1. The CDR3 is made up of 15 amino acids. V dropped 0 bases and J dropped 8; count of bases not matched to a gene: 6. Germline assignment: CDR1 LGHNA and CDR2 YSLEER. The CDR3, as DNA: TGCGCCAGCAGCCAAGACTCGAGGACAGGGGGAGGCTACACCTTC. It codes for CASSQDSRTGGGYTF.

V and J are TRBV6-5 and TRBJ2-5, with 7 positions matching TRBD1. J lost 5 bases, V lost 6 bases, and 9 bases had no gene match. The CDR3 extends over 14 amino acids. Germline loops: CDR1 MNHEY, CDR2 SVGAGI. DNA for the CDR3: TGTGCCAGCAGCTTACCCGGGACAGCGGAGACCCAGTACTTC. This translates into CASSLPGTAETQYF.

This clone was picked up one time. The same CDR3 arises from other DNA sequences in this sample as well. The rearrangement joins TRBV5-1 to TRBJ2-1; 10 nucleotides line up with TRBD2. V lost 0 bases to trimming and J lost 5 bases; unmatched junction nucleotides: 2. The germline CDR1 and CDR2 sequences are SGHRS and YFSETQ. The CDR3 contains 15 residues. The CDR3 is CASSLGTSGDNEQFF. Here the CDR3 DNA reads TGCGCCAGCAGCTTGGGGACTAGCGGAGACAATGAGCAGTTCTTC.

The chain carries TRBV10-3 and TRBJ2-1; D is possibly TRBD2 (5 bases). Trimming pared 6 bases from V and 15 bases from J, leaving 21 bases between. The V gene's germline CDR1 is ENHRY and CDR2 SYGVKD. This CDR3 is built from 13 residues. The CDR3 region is CAIRTDSWDVRFF. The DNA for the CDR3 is TGTGCCATCAGGACGGACTCGTGGGATGTGCGGTTCTTC.